Following are 24 T cell receptor beta chains from one sample sequenced in a study of blood T cell repertoires in COVID-19. Sequenced by immunoSEQ multiplex PCR; TCRdb stores in-frame clones only, minus some. The sample shows about 260,000 clones, about nine tenths of them seen only once. The material sequenced was peripheral blood. The receptors stem from a woman aged 40 to 55 who had recovered from COVID-19.

DNA for the CDR3: TGTGCCAGCAGATACCAGGGCACTGAAGCTTTCTTT. Its protein product is CASRYQGTEAFF. The rearrangement links TRBV2 to TRBJ1-1, with D tentatively TRBD1 (5 bases). V was cut by 6 bases and J by 4 bases, with 9 bases left in between. The germline V gene encodes CDR1 SNHLY and CDR2 FYNNEI. The CDR3 is 12 amino acids.

V is TRBV2 and J is TRBJ2-2; the D gene is possibly TRBD2 (7 bases). The V end lost 5 bases, the J end lost 5 bases, and 12 bases lay between the germline ends. The CDR3 extends over 14 amino acids. CDR1 SNHLY and CDR2 FYNNEI come from the germline V gene. CDR3 DNA sequence: TGTGCCAGCAGTTGGGGGGGCATTACCGGGGAGCTGTTTTTT. This translates into CASSWGGITGELFF.

The genes are TRBV10-3 and TRBJ1-6; no definite D call. V lost 2 bases and J lost 19, with 9 bases in between. Germline V gives CDR1 ENHRY, CDR2 SYGVKD. The CDR3 consists of 10 residues. As DNA, the CDR3 is TGTGCCATCAGTGAGCCTGACGGGCACTTT. It specifies CAISEPDGHF.

The V gene is TRBV9, the J gene TRBJ1-3; TRBD1 agrees at 11 bases. The CDR3 is 16 residues long. CDR1 and CDR2 from the germline V gene are SGDLS and YYNGEE. V was clipped by 4 bases and J by 0 bases; unmatched bases: 3. For the CDR3, the DNA is TGTGCCAGCAGCCACGGGACAGGGGGCTCTGGAAACACCATATATTTT. Translating gives CASSHGTGGSGNTIYF.

This rearrangement joins TRBV10-2 to TRBJ2-6, with 8 bases lining up with TRBD1. The V segment lost 4 bases and the J segment 0 bases; nucleotides outside the gene matches: 5. The CDR3 contains 17 residues. Germline V gene data show CDR1 as WSHSY and CDR2 as SAAADI. CDR3 sequence reads: CASSGDRGLSGANVLTF. Here the CDR3 DNA reads TGCGCCAGCAGTGGAGACAGGGGCCTCTCTGGGGCCAACGTCCTGACTTTC.

The DNA of the CDR3 is TGTGCCAGCAGTTTAACAGGGTACACTGAAGCTTTCTTT. This gives the protein CASSLTGYTEAFF. The genes are TRBV12-3 or TRBV12-4 and TRBJ1-1; a possible D gene is TRBD1 (6 bases). The CDR3 has 13 amino acids. V was shortened by 2 bases and J by 3 bases, with 7 bases between the two germline ends.

The gene calls are TRBV10-3 and TRBJ2-3; the match to TRBD2 covers 10 bases. V lost 7 bases, J lost 5 bases, and 6 bases stayed unmatched. The germline gives CDR1 ENHRY, CDR2 SYGVKD. There are 14 residues in the CDR3. CDR3 in DNA: TGTGCCATCACCGAGCGGGGGGGCGAAGATACGCAGTATTTT. Its protein is CAITERGGEDTQYF.

The gene calls are TRBV6-5 and TRBJ1-2, with D possibly matching TRBD1 (5 bases). Germline CDR1 MNHEY, CDR2 SVGAGI. The V end was cut by 6 bases, the J end by 5 bases, with 13 bases between. This CDR3 has 13 amino acids. The CDR3 reads CASSQGLGYGYTF. CDR3 coding DNA: TGTGCCAGCAGCCAGGGCCTAGGTTATGGCTACACCTTC.

The CDR3 DNA is TGTGCCAGCAGCGCGCCGACAGGGGGCTGGGATACGCAGTATTTT. Its protein is CASSAPTGGWDTQYF. The V gene is TRBV7-9, the J gene TRBJ2-3, with 10 bases matching TRBD1. Germline assignment: CDR1 SEHNR and CDR2 FQNEAQ (reference sequence). With V trimmed by 5 bases and J by 6 bases, 8 bases remained unmatched. CDR3 length equals 15 residues.

This chain connects TRBV11-3 to TRBJ2-2, with D maybe TRBD1 (6 bases). This CDR3 contains 16 residues. Trimming cost V 4 bases and J 1 base, with 13 bases left between them. Looked up from germline, CDR1 is SGHNT and CDR2 is YENEEA. In DNA form, the CDR3 reads TGTGCCAGCAGCTCCCCCGGCAGGGGGAACACCGGGGAGCTGTTTTTT. The encoded protein is CASSSPGRGNTGELFF.

The V gene is TRBV10-1, the J gene TRBJ2-7; no firm D call. CDR1 and CDR2 (germline): WNHNN, SYGVQD (reference sequence). The CDR3 is 12 amino acids. Trimming took 6 bases from V and 2 from J, leaving 8 bases between them. The CDR3 sequence is CASSYGPYEQYF. CDR3 bases: TGCGCCAGCAGCTACGGTCCCTACGAGCAGTACTTC.

This clone was recorded only once. The J gene is TRBJ2-7, the V gene TRBV5-6, with D uncertain. V dropped 0 bases and J dropped 3 bases, with 10 bases sitting between them. CDR1 SGHDT and CDR2 YYEEEE come from the germline V gene. The CDR3 sequence is 14 residues long. CDR3 sequence (DNA): TGTGCCAGCAGCTTGGGACTGGTAATCTACGAGCAGTACTTC. Protein product: CASSLGLVIYEQYF.

The V call is TRBV24-1, the J call TRBJ2-2; TRBD2 agrees at 10 bases. V trimming: 4 bases; J trimming: 2 bases; junction bases outside the gene matches: 6. The CDR3 has 17 residues. Germline V gene data show CDR1 as KGHDR and CDR2 as SFDVKD. The CDR3 DNA follows: TGTGCCACCAGTGAAGCTAGCGGGGGTCGTAACACCGGGGAGCTGTTTTTT. As protein: CATSEASGGRNTGELFF.

This chain connects TRBV7-2 to TRBJ1-3; tentative D call: TRBD1 (5 bases). Per the germline V gene, CDR1 is SGHTA and CDR2 is FQGNSA. Trimming pared 5 bases from V and 4 bases from J, leaving 12 bases between. The CDR3 totals 14 residues. CDR3 sequence reads: CASSLGREGNTIYF. In nucleotides, the CDR3 is TGTGCCAGCAGCCTGGGCAGGGAAGGAAACACCATATATTTT.

The chain carries TRBV5-1 and TRBJ2-2; 7 nucleotides agree with TRBD1. The CDR3 is 17 residues long. J was trimmed by 0 bases and V by 4 bases; bases with no gene match: 9. Germline V lookup: CDR1 SGHRS, CDR2 YFSETQ. This CDR3 reads CASSPGPGTANTGELFF. Written as DNA, the CDR3 is TGCGCCAGCAGCCCCGGACCCGGGACAGCGAACACCGGGGAGCTGTTTTTT.

V usage is TRBV2 and J usage is TRBJ1-2; no definite D call. CDR1 and CDR2 (germline): SNHLY, FYNNEI. Trimming cost V 6 bases and J 8 bases, with 16 bases left between them. The CDR3 is made up of 13 amino acids. CDR3 sequence reads: CASRVDSPGGYTF. The CDR3 region has the DNA TGTGCCAGCAGAGTCGACTCCCCCGGGGGCTACACCTTC.

The genes are TRBV27 and TRBJ2-7; 9 bases line up with TRBD2. CDR1 MNHEY and CDR2 SMNVEV come from the germline V gene (reference sequence). Trimming took 2 bases from V and 3 from J; bases not matched to a gene: 8. The CDR3 extends over 16 amino acids. The CDR3 DNA is TGTGCCAGCAGTTTAGGCGGGCGGGGGGGCATCTACGAGCAGTACTTC. It codes for CASSLGGRGGIYEQYF.

The CDR3 nucleotides are TGCGCCAGCAGTGAGCGATCGGGGGGCGAAGAGACCCAGTACTTC. Protein sequence: CASSERSGGEETQYF. This chain uses TRBV10-2 with TRBJ2-5, with D perhaps matching TRBD2 (7 bases). The CDR3 runs 15 residues. The V gene's germline CDR1 is WSHSY and CDR2 SAAADI. With 2 bases removed from V and 3 bases from J, the gap between germline ends came to 13 bases.

The V and J genes are TRBV18 and TRBJ2-1; 16 positions agree with TRBD2. This CDR3 is built from 18 residues. Trimming took 4 bases from V and 2 from J; bases not matched to a gene: 5. Per the germline V gene, CDR1 is KGHSH and CDR2 is LQKENI. CDR3: CASSLTGTSGGAYNEQFF. The CDR3 bases are TGTGCCAGCTCACTGACCGGGACTAGCGGGGGGGCCTACAATGAGCAGTTCTTC.

J is TRBJ1-1 and V is TRBV9; tentatively, D is TRBD1 (5 bases). Looked up from germline, CDR1 is SGDLS and CDR2 is YYNGEE. The V end was cut by 0 bases, the J end by 4 bases, with 13 bases between. The CDR3 contains 15 residues. The CDR3 protein is CASSVGGVGLTEAFF. The CDR3 nucleotides read TGTGCCAGCAGCGTAGGGGGGGTTGGACTCACTGAAGCTTTCTTT. Supplemented by reference TRBV9 and TRBJ1-1, the full variable domain reads DSGVTQTPKHLITATGQRVTLRCSPRSGDLSVYWYQQSLDQGLQFLIQYYNGEERAKGNILERFSAQQFPDLHSELNLSSLELGDSALYFCASSVGGVGLTEAFFGQGTRLTVV.

The V and J genes are TRBV7-9 and TRBJ2-1; TRBD1 matches at 7 bases. V gave up 1 base and J gave up 0 bases; unmatched junction bases: 9. This CDR3 comprises 18 residues. Per the germline V gene, CDR1 is SEHNR and CDR2 is FQNEAQ (reference sequence). The CDR3 bases are TGTGCCAGCAGCTTAGGCCGGGACAGTCGGAGCTCCTACAATGAGCAGTTCTTC. Translation: CASSLGRDSRSSYNEQFF.

This chain uses TRBV29-1 with TRBJ1-1; no clear D gene. In germline, CDR1 is SQVTM, CDR2 ANQGSEA. V gave up 1 base and J gave up 3 bases, with 9 bases separating them. This CDR3 comprises 13 residues. This CDR3 is CSVEGQFDTEAFF. CDR3 in DNA: TGCAGCGTTGAAGGTCAGTTCGACACTGAAGCTTTCTTT. Complete variable domain (other parts from reference TRBV29-1 and TRBJ1-1): SAVISQKPSRDICQRGTSLTIQCQVDSQVTMMFWYRQQPGQSLTLIATANQGSEATYESGFVIDKFPISRPNLTFSTLTVSNMSPEDSSIYLCSVEGQFDTEAFFGQGTRLTVV.

The chain is built from TRBV21-1 and TRBJ1-5; the listed D gene, TRBD1, was not tested against the DNA. TRBV21-1 is assigned pseudogene status. The CDR3 has 16 amino acids. The CDR3 coding sequence is TGTGCCAGCAGCAAAGCGGACGGACAGGAAAATCAGCCCCAGCATTTT. Protein: CASSKADGQENQPQHF.

This rearrangement joins TRBV6-4 to TRBJ1-1; D uncertain. V was trimmed by 2 bases and J by 1 base, leaving 8 bases between them. Germline V gene data show CDR1 as MRHNA and CDR2 as SNTAGT. CDR3 size: 14 residues. DNA of the CDR3: TGTGCCAGCAGTGACACGTCGAGGAACACTGAAGCTTTCTTT. Translation: CASSDTSRNTEAFF.